These 3 T cell receptor beta chains were sequenced from one sample in a study of control samples from healthy donors and cancer patients. Sequenced by immunoSEQ multiplex PCR; TCRdb stores in-frame clones only, minus some. The sample consists of 65,000 to 95,000 clones, approximately 89% of them appearing once. Sequenced: blood. The origin of the receptors is a man in his fifties in good health.

The chain recombines TRBV7-2 with TRBJ2-3; a possible D gene is TRBD1 (5 bases). There are 15 residues in the CDR3. From germline, CDR1 is SGHTA and CDR2 FQGNSA. V lost 2 bases and J lost 2, with 11 bases in between. CDR3 sequence: CASSLLGHPTDTQYF. CDR3 coding DNA: TGTGCCAGCAGCTTACTAGGACACCCCACAGATACGCAGTATTTT.

V gene TRBV10-3 combines with J gene TRBJ2-2, with TRBD2 matching 14 bases. This CDR3 spans 16 amino acids. Trimming took 2 bases from V and 6 from J; bases not matched to a gene: 2. CDR1 and CDR2 (germline): ENHRY, SYGVKD. The DNA of the CDR3 is TGTGCCATCAGTGAGCGGACTAGCGGGGGGCCCGGGGAGCTGTTTTTT. Translating gives CAISERTSGGPGELFF.

This chain connects TRBV29-1 to TRBJ1-1; D gene ambiguous. Germline assignment: CDR1 SQVTM and CDR2 ANQGSEA. This CDR3 spans 12 amino acids. V was cut by 4 bases and J by 4 bases, with 10 bases left in between. The CDR3 spells CSVVTEVTEAFF. The CDR3, as DNA: TGCAGCGTTGTAACGGAAGTCACTGAAGCTTTCTTT.